What follows describes a single TCR beta chain. The data were taken from a study of T cells after yellow fever vaccination. TCRdb reprocessed the 5' RACE reads with MiXCR, giving one entry per CDR3 protein. The table records nearly 550,000 distinct CDR3 sequences, around 21% of them present only once. CDR1 MNHNS and CDR2 SASEGT come from the germline V gene. V lost 6 bases, J lost 6 bases, and 15 bases lay in between. This CDR3 comprises 13 residues. This chain uses TRBV6-1 with TRBJ2-7; D is perhaps TRBD2 (6 bases). The sample in question was PBMCs, obtained 15 days after the yellow fever booster vaccination. The TCR sequence derives from a man under 40 who received the YFV17D yellow fever vaccine. Here the CDR3 reads CASRPGLSREQYF. As DNA, the CDR3 is TGTGCCAGCAGACCGGGACTTTCCCGCGAGCAGTACTTC.